A single sample is the source of the 5 T cell receptor beta chains below, sequenced in a study of CD8+ T cells in alopecia areata. RNA extraction and reverse transcription yielded cDNA as sequencing template. The assay was immunoSEQ multiplex PCR, and TCRdb's table has in-frame clones only and misses some. The table has about 110,000 clones, approximately 61% seen once. Material: NKG2D-low CD8+ T cells sorted from blood. Source of these receptors: a human donor with alopecia areata.

The rearrangement links TRBV4-1 to TRBJ2-1; D perhaps matches TRBD2 (5 bases). Germline V lookup: CDR1 MGHRA, CDR2 YSYEKL. The V and J ends lost 4 bases and 9 bases respectively, with 13 bases between them. CDR3 length: 13 amino acids. DNA for the CDR3: TGCGCCAGCAGCCCCGGCGAGGGTCTTGAGCAGTTCTTC. Translation: CASSPGEGLEQFF.

The chain combines TRBV10-3 with TRBJ2-7; tentative D call: TRBD1 (6 bases). Germline lookup yields CDR1 ENHRY and CDR2 SYGVKD. Trimming shortened V by 8 bases and J by 3 bases, and 11 bases separated the two germline ends. This CDR3 has 12 amino acids. CDR3 sequence reads: CAIGDTYYEQYF. The CDR3 DNA sequence: TGTGCCATCGGGGACACTTACTACGAGCAGTACTTC.

The V and J genes are TRBV5-1 and TRBJ2-7; tentative D call: TRBD1 (8 bases). Looked up from germline, CDR1 is SGHRS and CDR2 is YFSETQ. V lost 6 bases to trimming and J lost 3 bases, with 19 bases between them. CDR3 length: 15 amino acids. Here the CDR3 reads CASTSTTGEGYEQYF. The CDR3 nucleotides read TGCGCCAGCACCTCAACGACAGGGGAGGGCTACGAGCAGTACTTC.

This clone came up once. This chain connects TRBV19 to TRBJ2-7; weak D call: TRBD1 (6 bases). V lost 6 bases to trimming and J lost 4 bases, with 19 bases between them. This CDR3 is built from 15 residues. In germline, CDR1 is LNHDA, CDR2 SQIVND (reference sequence). The CDR3 protein is CASSPGRRGLYEQYF. The DNA of the CDR3 is TGTGCCAGTAGCCCTGGTAGAAGGGGGTTGTACGAGCAGTACTTC.

This chain links TRBV5-6 with TRBJ2-7, with a possible D match to TRBD1 (5 bases). V was cut by 2 bases and J by 7 bases, with 10 bases left in between. The CDR3 loop spans 12 amino acids. The germline gives CDR1 SGHDT, CDR2 YYEEEE. CDR3 in amino acids: CASSFQGGEQYF. CDR3 in DNA: TGTGCCAGCAGCTTCCAGGGTGGGGAGCAGTACTTC.